This T cell receptor (beta chain) was captured in a study of blood T cell repertoires in COVID-19. Overall study: The origin of the acute and convalescent COVID-19 samples was the United States, Italy and Spain.

Data came from immunoSEQ multiplex PCR; TCRdb stores just in-frame clones and leaves some out. The sample shows roughly 100,000 clones, 85% to 90% of them seen only once. Germline V CDR1 and CDR2: GTSNPN, SVGIG (reference sequence). Trimming removed 3 bases from V and 7 bases from J; junction bases left unmatched: 4. This CDR3 region has 14 residues. The clonotype was recovered from a woman between 70 and 85 years old with acute or convalescent COVID-19. Specimen: peripheral blood. The chain is built from TRBV30 and TRBJ1-6; TRBD1 matches 9 bases. In DNA, the CDR3 is TGTGCCTGGAGGACCGGGACAGGGAATTCACCCCTCCACTTT. It is translated as CAWRTGTGNSPLHF.